A selection of T cell receptor beta chains follows, all from one sample in a study of identifying expanded T cells in peripheral blood. Data came from immunoSEQ multiplex PCR; TCRdb stores just in-frame clones and leaves some out. The top ten hold approximately 18% of the sample, which has about 78,000 clones, roughly four fifths seen once. The source material was blood. These receptors all come from a person aged 18 to 70 in good health. Both conserved end residues are part of each CDR3. The order of the fields is D gene, clone size, V gene, J gene, CDR3 protein, CDR3 DNA. The D gene is left open where the match is weak. A row's size may be missing; if present it is once, few, many or a size class.

d_call: TRBD1; clone_size: .; v_call: TRBV2; j_call: TRBJ2-3; cdr3_aa: CASSGQGALTDTQYF; cdr3_nt: TGTGCCAGCAGTGGACAGGGAGCTCTCACAGATACGCAGTATTTT
d_call: .; clone_size: .; v_call: TRBV9; j_call: TRBJ2-2; cdr3_aa: CASSVEGTNTGELFF; cdr3_nt: TGTGCCAGCAGCGTAGAGGGAACGAACACCGGGGAGCTGTTTTTT
d_call: .; clone_size: few; v_call: TRBV19; j_call: TRBJ1-2; cdr3_aa: CASSKSGTNYGYTF; cdr3_nt: TGTGCCAGTAGTAAGTCCGGGACTAACTATGGCTACACCTTC
d_call: TRBD1; clone_size: .; v_call: TRBV7-2; j_call: TRBJ2-7; cdr3_aa: CASSLGAPGQGSYEQYF; cdr3_nt: TGTGCCAGCAGCTTAGGGGCACCGGGACAGGGGTCCTACGAGCAGTACTTC
d_call: .; clone_size: .; v_call: TRBV6-6; j_call: TRBJ2-7; cdr3_aa: CASSYDSTRYEQYF; cdr3_nt: TGTGCCAGCAGTTACGACAGTACCAGATACGAGCAGTACTTC
d_call: TRBD1; clone_size: .; v_call: TRBV7-2; j_call: TRBJ1-1; cdr3_aa: CASSLSRGRNTEAFF; cdr3_nt: TGTGCCAGCAGCTTATCAAGGGGGCGGAACACTGAAGCTTTCTTT
d_call: .; clone_size: once; v_call: TRBV10-3; j_call: TRBJ1-2; cdr3_aa: CAISRSGDGYTF; cdr3_nt: TGTGCCATCAGTAGGTCTGGGGACGGCTACACCTTC
d_call: .; clone_size: .; v_call: TRBV7-2; j_call: TRBJ1-4; cdr3_aa: CASTRGSVGEKLFF; cdr3_nt: TGTGCCAGCACCAGGGGCTCGGTGGGTGAAAAACTGTTTTTT
d_call: TRBD1; clone_size: .; v_call: TRBV6-5; j_call: TRBJ2-7; cdr3_aa: CASRQGAGEQYF; cdr3_nt: TGTGCCAGCAGACAGGGGGCAGGTGAGCAGTACTTC
d_call: .; clone_size: .; v_call: TRBV5-1; j_call: TRBJ2-1; cdr3_aa: CASSSEPLLDKEQFF; cdr3_nt: TGCGCCAGCAGCTCTGAACCGCTACTAGACAAAGAGCAGTTCTTC
d_call: .; clone_size: .; v_call: TRBV4-3; j_call: TRBJ1-3; cdr3_aa: CASSQDSVGRNTIYF; cdr3_nt: TGCGCCAGCAGCCAAGATTCGGTGGGAAGAAACACCATATATTTT
d_call: .; clone_size: few; v_call: TRBV30; j_call: TRBJ1-1; cdr3_aa: CAWSINLNTEAFF; cdr3_nt: TGTGCCTGGAGTATAAACCTGAACACTGAAGCTTTCTTT
d_call: .; clone_size: .; v_call: TRBV5-1; j_call: TRBJ2-7; cdr3_aa: CASSPGGGTGSYEQYF; cdr3_nt: TGCGCCAGCAGCCCGGGTGGGGGCACGGGGTCCTACGAGCAGTACTTC
d_call: TRBD1; clone_size: .; v_call: TRBV7-9; j_call: TRBJ2-3; cdr3_aa: CASSRRTGIERTDTQYF; cdr3_nt: TGTGCCAGCAGCCGCCGGACAGGCATTGAACGCACAGATACGCAGTATTTT
d_call: TRBD1; clone_size: .; v_call: TRBV5-6; j_call: TRBJ2-5; cdr3_aa: CASSKRDRGWETQYF; cdr3_nt: TGTGCCAGCAGCAAGAGGGACAGGGGATGGGAGACCCAGTACTTC
d_call: TRBD1; clone_size: once; v_call: TRBV15; j_call: TRBJ2-5; cdr3_aa: CATSRGVGQGQETQYF; cdr3_nt: TGTGCCACCAGCAGGGGGGTGGGACAGGGACAAGAGACCCAGTACTTC
d_call: .; clone_size: .; v_call: TRBV13; j_call: TRBJ2-7; cdr3_aa: CASSSGPGSHEQYF; cdr3_nt: TGTGCCAGCAGCTCGGGTCCAGGTTCCCACGAGCAGTACTTC
d_call: .; clone_size: once; v_call: TRBV7-2; j_call: TRBJ2-1; cdr3_aa: CASSYSDPEGYEQFF; cdr3_nt: TGTGCCAGCAGCTACTCCGACCCAGAGGGGTATGAGCAGTTCTTC
d_call: .; clone_size: .; v_call: TRBV27; j_call: TRBJ1-5; cdr3_aa: CASSLSGGQNQPQHF; cdr3_nt: TGTGCCAGCAGTTTATCAGGTGGGCAAAATCAGCCCCAGCATTTT
d_call: .; clone_size: .; v_call: TRBV25-1; j_call: TRBJ2-2; cdr3_aa: CASRSPNTGELFF; cdr3_nt: TGTGCCAGCAGGAGCCCGAACACCGGGGAGCTGTTTTTT
d_call: .; clone_size: .; v_call: TRBV15; j_call: TRBJ2-5; cdr3_aa: CATSRGKGGQETQYF; cdr3_nt: TGTGCCACCAGCAGAGGAAAGGGGGGACAAGAGACCCAGTACTTC
d_call: .; clone_size: .; v_call: TRBV27; j_call: TRBJ1-5; cdr3_aa: CASSLATNSNQPQHF; cdr3_nt: TGTGCCAGCAGTTTGGCCACTAATAGCAATCAGCCCCAGCATTTT
d_call: .; clone_size: .; v_call: TRBV13; j_call: TRBJ2-5; cdr3_aa: CASSSTMGGWSGGEETQYF; cdr3_nt: TGTGCCAGCAGCTCGACGATGGGGGGCTGGAGTGGAGGGGAAGAGACCCAGTACTTC
d_call: TRBD1; clone_size: .; v_call: TRBV5-1; j_call: TRBJ2-6; cdr3_aa: CASSSYLLRQGTDSGANVLTF; cdr3_nt: TGCGCCAGCAGCTCCTACCTCTTAAGACAGGGGACCGACTCTGGGGCCAACGTCCTGACTTTC
d_call: .; clone_size: .; v_call: TRBV4-1; j_call: TRBJ1-5; cdr3_aa: CASSQEPGGSNQPQHF; cdr3_nt: TGCGCCAGCAGCCAAGAACCGGGCGGTAGCAATCAGCCCCAGCATTTT
d_call: TRBD2; clone_size: .; v_call: TRBV7-2; j_call: TRBJ2-7; cdr3_aa: CASSLALAGGSYEQYF; cdr3_nt: TGTGCCAGCAGCTTAGCTCTAGCGGGAGGGTCCTACGAGCAGTACTTC
d_call: .; clone_size: .; v_call: TRBV9; j_call: TRBJ2-7; cdr3_aa: CASSVGSTYEQYF; cdr3_nt: TGTGCCAGCAGCGTGGGCAGCACCTACGAGCAGTACTTC
d_call: .; clone_size: .; v_call: TRBV19; j_call: TRBJ1-1; cdr3_aa: CASSIDRQSHTEAFF; cdr3_nt: TGTGCCAGTAGTATAGATAGGCAGAGTCACACTGAAGCTTTCTTT
d_call: .; clone_size: .; v_call: TRBV5-1; j_call: TRBJ2-1; cdr3_aa: CASSLEQVSYNEQFF; cdr3_nt: TGCGCCAGCAGCTTGGAACAAGTCTCCTACAATGAGCAGTTCTTC
d_call: .; clone_size: .; v_call: TRBV14; j_call: TRBJ2-3; cdr3_aa: CASSLQRQGGTQYF; cdr3_nt: TGTGCCAGCAGCCTTCAGCGGCAGGGAGGCACGCAGTATTTT
d_call: .; clone_size: .; v_call: TRBV7-2; j_call: TRBJ1-2; cdr3_aa: CASSLHRTAYGYTF; cdr3_nt: TGTGCCAGCAGCTTACACCGGACAGCCTATGGCTACACCTTC
d_call: .; clone_size: .; v_call: TRBV29-1; j_call: TRBJ1-2; cdr3_aa: CSVNVQGSYGYTF; cdr3_nt: TGCAGCGTTAATGTACAGGGCTCCTATGGCTACACCTTC
d_call: TRBD2; clone_size: .; v_call: TRBV28; j_call: TRBJ2-7; cdr3_aa: CASSSKRDPGEQYF; cdr3_nt: TGTGCCAGCAGTTCCAAGCGGGATCCGGGTGAGCAGTACTTC
d_call: .; clone_size: .; v_call: TRBV14; j_call: TRBJ2-1; cdr3_aa: CASSQDLGGRSYNEQFF; cdr3_nt: TGTGCCAGCAGCCAAGATCTTGGCGGGCGCTCCTACAATGAGCAGTTCTTC
d_call: TRBD1; clone_size: .; v_call: TRBV18; j_call: TRBJ2-7; cdr3_aa: CASSPRERDRDSGEQYF; cdr3_nt: TGTGCCAGCTCACCACGGGAAAGGGACAGGGATTCCGGGGAGCAGTACTTC
d_call: .; clone_size: .; v_call: TRBV4-3; j_call: TRBJ2-7; cdr3_aa: CASSQGSGAATLYEQYF; cdr3_nt: TGCGCCAGCAGCCAAGGATCCGGGGCGGCTACCCTCTACGAGCAGTACTTC
d_call: .; clone_size: once; v_call: TRBV7-2; j_call: TRBJ2-6; cdr3_aa: CASLEGSGANVLTF; cdr3_nt: TGTGCCAGCCTAGAGGGCTCTGGGGCCAACGTCCTGACTTTC
d_call: .; clone_size: few; v_call: TRBV21-1; j_call: TRBJ1-1; cdr3_aa: CASSTVSDRGVKTEAFF; cdr3_nt: TGTGCCAGCAGCACGGTTTCGGATAGGGGAGTTAAAACTGAAGCTTTCTTT
d_call: .; clone_size: .; v_call: TRBV7-8; j_call: TRBJ2-7; cdr3_aa: CASSLDRGLHYEQYF; cdr3_nt: TGTGCCAGCAGCTTAGACCGAGGACTACACTACGAGCAGTACTTC
d_call: .; clone_size: .; v_call: TRBV4-2; j_call: TRBJ2-4; cdr3_aa: CASSQAGEGNIQYF; cdr3_nt: TGTGCCAGCAGCCAAGCTGGGGAAGGGAACATTCAGTACTTC
d_call: .; clone_size: .; v_call: TRBV6-5; j_call: TRBJ1-1; cdr3_aa: CASREGTTTEAFF; cdr3_nt: TGTGCCAGCAGAGAAGGGACAACCACTGAAGCTTTCTTT
d_call: .; clone_size: .; v_call: TRBV11-1; j_call: TRBJ2-5; cdr3_aa: CASSSGVETQYF; cdr3_nt: TGTGCCAGCAGCTCAGGGGTAGAGACCCAGTACTTC
d_call: TRBD2; clone_size: .; v_call: TRBV7-9; j_call: TRBJ2-5; cdr3_aa: CASSPLRVAGERETQYF; cdr3_nt: TGTGCCAGCAGCCCGTTGAGGGTAGCGGGAGAACGAGAGACCCAGTACTTC
d_call: .; clone_size: .; v_call: TRBV4-2; j_call: TRBJ1-5; cdr3_aa: CASSQVRGEGQPQHF; cdr3_nt: TGTGCCAGCAGCCAAGTCCGGGGGGAAGGTCAGCCCCAGCATTTT
d_call: .; clone_size: few; v_call: TRBV6-5; j_call: TRBJ2-1; cdr3_aa: CASSLTGPYNEQFF; cdr3_nt: TGTGCCAGCAGTTTGACAGGACCCTACAATGAGCAGTTCTTC
d_call: TRBD1; clone_size: .; v_call: TRBV15; j_call: TRBJ2-7; cdr3_aa: CATSTKLGQLTYEQYF; cdr3_nt: TGTGCCACCAGCACTAAGTTGGGACAGCTAACCTACGAGCAGTACTTC
d_call: TRBD2; clone_size: once; v_call: TRBV5-1; j_call: TRBJ2-5; cdr3_aa: CASSLSIGVTSGIPSTQYF; cdr3_nt: TGCGCCAGCAGCTTGTCTATCGGTGTGACTAGCGGGATCCCAAGTACCCAGTACTTC
d_call: TRBD1; clone_size: once; v_call: TRBV5-5; j_call: TRBJ1-6; cdr3_aa: CASSLIPGQGGNSPLHF; cdr3_nt: TGTGCCAGCAGCTTGATCCCGGGACAGGGGGGGAATTCACCCCTCCACTTT
d_call: TRBD1; clone_size: .; v_call: TRBV30; j_call: TRBJ1-4; cdr3_aa: CACEGQAAPNEKLFF; cdr3_nt: TGTGCCTGTGAAGGACAGGCCGCTCCTAATGAAAAACTGTTTTTT
d_call: TRBD2; clone_size: .; v_call: TRBV11-2; j_call: TRBJ2-2; cdr3_aa: CASSFWRESPNTGELFF; cdr3_nt: TGTGCCAGCAGCTTCTGGCGGGAGTCCCCCAACACCGGGGAGCTGTTTTTT
d_call: .; clone_size: .; v_call: TRBV19; j_call: TRBJ1-4; cdr3_aa: CASSIYWGATNEKLFF; cdr3_nt: TGTGCCAGTAGTATCTATTGGGGTGCAACTAATGAAAAACTGTTTTTT
d_call: TRBD2; clone_size: .; v_call: TRBV11-2; j_call: TRBJ2-3; cdr3_aa: CASSLAFGPAGRAADTQYF; cdr3_nt: TGTGCCAGCAGCTTAGCATTCGGACCAGCGGGAAGGGCGGCAGATACGCAGTATTTT
d_call: TRBD1; clone_size: .; v_call: TRBV19; j_call: TRBJ1-5; cdr3_aa: CASRKGTGGGPQHF; cdr3_nt: TGTGCCAGTAGAAAAGGGACAGGGGGAGGACCCCAGCATTTT